One sample yielded the 5 T cell receptor beta chains listed below, sequenced in a study of blood T cells in healthy people across ages. It was with a sample-barcoded 5' primer and a J-beta primer mix that a second PCR of about 7 to 12 cycles was run. TCRdb analysed the 5' RACE reads with MiXCR anew, one entry per CDR3 protein. The sample holds hundreds of thousands of distinct CDR3 sequences, roughly 43% seen once. Sequencing input: blood. The receptors come from a man aged 80 or over in good health.

This clonotype was seen at least ten times. V gene TRBV5-1 combines with J gene TRBJ2-1; tentative D call: TRBD1 (6 bases). Trimming removed 0 bases at V and 7 bases at J, with 11 bases between. The CDR3 loop spans 14 amino acids. Germline loops: CDR1 SGHRS, CDR2 YFSETQ. In nucleotides, the CDR3 is TGCGCCAGCAGCTTGGGGACTCAGGGGAATGAGCAGTTCTTC. It encodes CASSLGTQGNEQFF.

This clonotype was recorded a few times. This chain joins TRBV29-1 and TRBJ2-3; D is uncertain. The CDR3 is 10 amino acids. Germline CDR1 SQVTM, CDR2 ANQGSEA. The V gene lost 6 bases and the J gene lost 2 bases, with 3 bases spanning the gap. CDR3 DNA sequence: TGCAGCGTCCACACAGATACGCAGTATTTT. This codes for CSVHTDTQYF.

This clonotype was found a few times. The chain recombines TRBV7-2 with TRBJ1-2; no clear D. Between the trimmed V and J ends, which lost 0 bases and 3 bases, there was a span of 5 bases. CDR3 length: 13 residues. Per germline, CDR1 SGHTA and CDR2 FQGNSA. CDR3 sequence (DNA): TGTGCCAGCAGCTTAGCGCGGTACTATGGCTACACCTTC. Its protein product is CASSLARYYGYTF.

The gene calls are TRBV12-3 or TRBV12-4 and TRBJ1-1; 7 bases line up with TRBD1. Losses at the gene ends were 2 bases for V and 3 bases for J; bases not matched to a gene: 3. This CDR3 comprises 14 residues. The CDR3 DNA sequence: TGTGCCAGCAGTTTAACTCAGGGGGACACTGAAGCTTTCTTT. Translated, it gives CASSLTQGDTEAFF.

The V call is TRBV7-2, the J call TRBJ2-1; 12 bases fit TRBD2. There are 17 residues in the CDR3. Trimming took 5 bases from V and 4 from J; bases not matched to a gene: 9. CDR1 and CDR2 from the germline V gene are SGHTA and FQGNSA. CDR3 DNA sequence: TGTGCCAGCAGCAAGACTAGCGGGAGTTCGTGGTACAATGAGCAGTTCTTC. It specifies CASSKTSGSSWYNEQFF.